This section outlines one TCR beta chain sequence together with its context. In its sample, this clone was seen a few times. It has no known antigen specificity. Base qualities are not recorded, but no much larger clone differs from it by a single base. Patients with autoimmune disease history or receiving systemic immunosuppression were excluded from the trial. Peripheral blood for TCR sequencing was collected from all dose cohorts at baseline, on cycle 4 day 1, and on cycle 7 day 1. Samples came from an open-label, multicenter, first-in-human phase I dose-escalation trial of ivuxolimab. The trial enrolled adults with locally advanced or metastatic head and neck squamous cell, hepatocellular, melanoma or renal cell carcinoma. Before TCR sequencing, CD4+ T cells and CD8+ T cells from peripheral blood were sorted into separate populations. The data were taken from a study of OX40 agonist ivuxolimab in advanced cancers. For the study in its entirety: Ivuxolimab, which targeted the costimulatory receptor OX40 (CD134), was an agonistic, fully human IgG2 monoclonal antibody. Intravenous ivuxolimab was administered to patients every 2 weeks at six dose levels: 0.01, 0.1, 0.3, 1.5, 3 and 10 mg/kg. Among the roughly 50 dose-escalation patients, around 20 had hepatocellular carcinoma, some 15 melanoma, 9 renal cell carcinoma and 9 head and neck cancer. In the dose-escalation cohort, around four fifths of patients were male, and the mean age was roughly 60 years with a range of 23 to 79. Prior anti-PD-1, anti-PD-L1 or anti-CTLA-4 therapy was permitted, and less than 45% of dose-escalation patients had received checkpoint inhibitors. Three dose-escalation patients achieved partial responses, one with hepatocellular carcinoma and two with cutaneous melanoma. Peripheral TCRbeta sequencing aimed to test whether ivuxolimab altered TCR sequence diversity and caused clonal T-cell expansion. The paper covers the monotherapy dose-escalation part of the phase I ivuxolimab trial, which included N of about 56 patients.

Counted from cysteine to phenylalanine, this CDR3 has 15 amino acids. Of the read, only the CDR3 DNA is kept; its 45 bases are in frame from base 1. Taken from the germline V gene, the CDR1 and CDR2 loops are SGHTA and FQGNSA. Trimming takes 6 bases from V and 2 bases from J, and the germline ends sit 17 bases apart. Overall results and qualifications from the work: After ivuxolimab, more expanded clones were found on average in CD8+ T cells than in CD4+ T cells. Antigen specificity was not determined for the clonally expanded peripheral T cells. At doses of 0.1 to 3.0 mg/kg, clonal expansion of both CD4+ and CD8+ T cells in blood was seen between baseline and week 6. Low levels of normalized T-cell clonal expansion were also shown by some nonresponding patients. In partial responders in the 0.1-3.0 mg/kg groups, normalized peripheral clonal expansion was found to be among the lowest, especially among CD8+ T cells.

Genomic DNA was extracted from sorted cells for sequencing of the TCRbeta CDR3 region. The immunoSEQ Assay was used for sequencing of TCRbeta CDR3 regions. Not all clones reach the TCRdb copy of this immuneACCESS table, which keeps in-frame sequences only. Checked studies attribute under half of the gap to unresolved V genes and leave the rest unexplained. The sample table holds about 80,000 clones, of which around nine tenths were seen once. The ten largest clonotypes hold about 5% of the sample. The starting material was CD4+ or CD8+ T cells sorted from blood, obtained in a trial of the OX40 agonist ivuxolimab. The chain was built from TRBV7-2 and TRBJ2-7, with TRBD1 tentatively as D gene (5 bases match). This TCR was recovered from an adult with an advanced solid tumor such as melanoma, head and neck, liver or kidney cancer. Here the CDR3 is given as CASRKAGQGTYEQYF. The DNA sequence is given as TGTGCCAGCAGGAAGGCTGGGCAGGGAACCTACGAGCAGTACTTC.